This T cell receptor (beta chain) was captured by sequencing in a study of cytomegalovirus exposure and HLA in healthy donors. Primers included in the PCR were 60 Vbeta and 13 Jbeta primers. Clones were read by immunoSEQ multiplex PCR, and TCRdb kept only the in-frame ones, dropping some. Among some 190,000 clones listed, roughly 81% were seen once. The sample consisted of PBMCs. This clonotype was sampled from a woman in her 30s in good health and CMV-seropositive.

CDR3 loop: CASSGLAGGIQETQYF. The CDR3 DNA sequence: TGTGCCAGCAGTGGACTAGCGGGAGGCATACAAGAGACCCAGTACTTC. This chain joins TRBV27 and TRBJ2-5, with TRBD2 matching 14 bases. V was clipped by 5 bases and J by 2 bases; unmatched bases: 4. This CDR3 contains 16 residues. The germline CDR1 and CDR2 sequences are MNHEY and SMNVEV (reference sequence).